One and the same sample provided the 30 T cell receptor beta chains below, sequenced in a study of T cells in Graves' hyperthyroidism and ophthalmopathy. It was RNA transcripts that yielded the amplified TCR beta CDR3 regions. Initially, a first-round RT-PCR of the TCR CDR3 employed the HTBI primer set. Via MiXCR, TCRdb re-called the multiplex PCR reads, giving one row per CDR3 protein. The sample lists fewer than 500,000 distinct CDR3 sequences; approximately 15% were seen once. Sample: blood. Every receptor here comes from a woman aged 30 to 39 with Graves' ophthalmopathy.

This clonotype appeared many times. The chain uses TRBV12-3 or TRBV12-4 and TRBJ2-1; the D is unclear. V was pared by 3 bases and J by 4 bases, with 19 bases between. CDR3 length equals 17 residues. This CDR3 reads CASSFGPGPHVYNEQFF. DNA of the CDR3: TGTGCCAGCAGTTTTGGGCCAGGCCCTCACGTTTACAATGAGCAGTTCTTC.

Many counts were recorded for this clonotype. The rearrangement links TRBV5-5 to TRBJ2-3; D gene ambiguous. The germline CDR1 and CDR2 sequences are SGHKS and YYEKEE (reference sequence). Trimming removed 3 bases at V and 6 bases at J, with 14 bases between. CDR3 size: 14 residues. The CDR3 DNA is TGTGCCAGCAGCTATATTCCAGGTTTGGATACGCAGTATTTT. It yields the protein CASSYIPGLDTQYF. The full variable domain, in which reference TRBV5-5 and TRBJ2-3 provide the parts outside the CDR3, is DAGVTQSPTHLIKTRGQQVTLRCSPISGHKSVSWYQQVLGQGPQFIFQYYEKEERGRGNFPDRFSARQFPNYSSELNVNALLLGDSALYLCASSYIPGLDTQYFGPGTRLTVL.

This clonotype was seen a few times. The V call is TRBV19, the J call TRBJ1-5; D may be TRBD1 (5 bases). The CDR3 runs to 17 residues. CDR1 LNHDA and CDR2 SQIVND come from the germline V gene (reference sequence). Trimming stripped 2 bases from V and 0 bases from J, with 14 bases between. CDR3 DNA: TGTGCCAGTAGTATATTGGGGACTGCTTATAGCAATCAGCCCCAGCATTTT. It specifies CASSILGTAYSNQPQHF.

This clonotype was counted at least ten times. The DNA for the CDR3 is TGTGCCAGCACCCACAGGGGGGGCAGGGTGAGCGATCAGCCCCAGCATTTT. It yields the protein CASTHRGGRVSDQPQHF. The V call is TRBV6-1, the J call TRBJ1-5; 8 bases map to TRBD1. Germline CDR1 MNHNS, CDR2 SASEGT. The V and J ends lost 7 bases and 5 bases, in that order; junction bases with no gene match: 16. CDR3 length: 17 amino acids.

The chain combines TRBV14 with TRBJ2-4; 7 bases line up with TRBD2. Germline CDR1 and CDR2: SGHDN and FVKESK. CDR3 length: 13 residues. Trimming took 1 base from V and 8 from J; bases not matched to a gene: 2. The CDR3 DNA follows: TGTGCCAGCAGCCAAGTGGGAGGGGACATTCAGTACTTC. It codes for CASSQVGGDIQYF. Looking up the rest from reference TRBV14 and TRBJ2-4 gives the full variable domain: EAGVTQFPSHSVIEKGQTVTLRCDPISGHDNLYWYRRVMGKEIKFLLHFVKESKQDESGMPNNRFLAERTGGTYSTLKVQPAELEDSGVYFCASSQVGGDIQYFGAGTRLSVL.

This clonotype was observed once. A much larger clone differs by one base, so this may be a read error. This chain uses TRBV20-1 with TRBJ2-7, with 9 bases identical to TRBD2. CDR3 length equals 12 residues. CDR1 is DFQATT and CDR2 is SNEGSKA in the germline V gene (reference sequence). This chain's CDR3 is CRAGGPRGEQYF. Here the CDR3 DNA reads TGCAGGGCGGGGGGGCCGAGAGGGGAGCAGTACTTC.

This clonotype was counted many times. The chain links TRBV20-1 to TRBJ2-5; no definite D call. CDR1 DFQATT and CDR2 SNEGSKA come from the germline V gene (reference sequence). V was pared by 4 bases and J by 7 bases, with 16 bases between. The CDR3 consists of 13 residues. CDR3 sequence reads: CSATSFSSPTQYF. Here the CDR3 DNA reads TGCAGTGCTACTTCGTTCAGTTCACCGACCCAGTACTTC.

In this sample, this clonotype turned up many times. The J gene is TRBJ2-5, the V gene TRBV2; D unresolved. Germline V gene lookup returns CDR1 SNHLY and CDR2 FYNNEI. V was clipped by 7 bases and J by 6 bases, with 9 bases between them. CDR3 length: 11 residues. DNA of the CDR3: TGTGCCAGCATTACGGCTCAGACCCAGTACTTC. It codes for CASITAQTQYF.

To note about this clonotype: A read error is possible here, since a much larger clone lies one base away. The chain employs TRBV4-1 and TRBJ1-1; D perhaps matches TRBD1 (5 bases). This CDR3 contains 14 residues. V was clipped by 6 bases and J by 1 base, with 12 bases between them. Germline CDR1 and CDR2: MGHRA and YSYEKL. The CDR3 reads CASRLSGTNTEAFF. The CDR3, as DNA: TGCGCCAGCAGATTGTCCGGGACGAACACTGAAGCTTTCTTT.

This clonotype appeared many times. The germline gene is not matched at one end of the junction; a read error may be the cause. The gene calls are TRBV7-7 and TRBJ2-3; a possible D gene is TRBD1 (6 bases). The length of the CDR3 is 15 residues. Germline CDR1 and CDR2: SSHAT and FNYEAQ (reference sequence). CDR3 DNA: TGTGCTAGCAGTCAAGGGACACGGGCAACAGATACGCAGTATTTT. It specifies CASSQGTRATDTQYF.

This clonotype was picked up many times. This sequence joins TRBV6-1 and TRBJ2-7; 10 positions match TRBD1. Germline assignment: CDR1 MNHNS and CDR2 SASEGT. Germline trimming cut 6 bases from V and 0 bases from J; bases unmatched to any gene: 8. The CDR3 has 16 amino acids. The CDR3 region is CASRSAGTGDSYEQYF. CDR3 coding DNA: TGTGCCAGCAGATCCGCCGGGACAGGGGACTCCTACGAGCAGTACTTC.

A note on this clonotype: It may be a read error: a sequence one base away is much more abundant. The chain employs TRBV7-2 and TRBJ2-7; no clear D gene. V was cut by 5 bases and J by 4 bases, with 18 bases left in between. CDR1 is SGHTA and CDR2 is FQGNSA in the germline V gene. This CDR3 region has 15 residues. In DNA form, the CDR3 reads TGTGCCAGCAGCCCCTCGTTGGTAACTAAGTACGAGCAGTACTTC. Translation: CASSPSLVTKYEQYF. Full variable domain (remainder filled in from reference TRBV7-2 and TRBJ2-7): GAGVSQSPSNKVTEKGKDVELRCDPISGHTALYWYRQSLGQGLEFLIYFQGNSAPDKSGLPSDRFSAERTGGSVSTLTIQRTQQEDSAVYLCASSPSLVTKYEQYFGPGTRLTVT.

This clonotype was detected a few times. The CDR3 protein is CATSDQGFPGELFF. In DNA form, the CDR3 reads TGTGCCACCAGTGACCAAGGGTTCCCCGGGGAGCTGTTTTTT. The chain carries TRBV24-1 and TRBJ2-2; the D is unclear. Trimming removed 4 bases from V and 6 bases from J, with 11 bases in between. Germline V gene sequence: CDR1 KGHDR, CDR2 SFDVKD. The CDR3 spans 14 residues.

The chain joins TRBV9 to TRBJ1-1; maybe TRBD1 (5 bases). The ends were cut back, 7 bases at V and 4 bases at J, with 14 bases in the middle. CDR1 SGDLS and CDR2 YYNGEE come from the germline V gene. The CDR3 loop spans 13 amino acids. CDR3 DNA: TGTGCCAGCGCCTTGGGGGGTGGCACTGAAGCTTTCTTT. It translates to CASALGGGTEAFF.

The chain carries TRBV5-1 and TRBJ2-1; possibly TRBD2 for D (7 bases). The germline V gene has CDR1 SGHRS and CDR2 YFSETQ. Trimming cost V 1 base and J 4 bases, with 21 bases left between them. The CDR3 runs 18 residues. This CDR3 is CASSLSIGVGGTYNEQFF. The CDR3 DNA reads TGCGCCAGCAGCTTGTCGATCGGGGTGGGGGGGACATACAATGAGCAGTTCTTC.

This chain uses TRBV27 with TRBJ2-2, with no clear D. V lost 0 bases and J 5 bases, leaving 13 bases between the germline ends. The CDR3 is 16 amino acids. Per the germline V gene, CDR1 is MNHEY and CDR2 is SMNVEV (reference sequence). This CDR3 is CASSLSPTPVTGELFF. CDR3 bases: TGTGCCAGCAGTTTATCTCCCACCCCCGTGACCGGGGAGCTGTTTTTT.

V gene TRBV6-1 combines with J gene TRBJ1-4; D ambiguous. V lost 5 bases to trimming and J lost 8 bases, with 9 bases between them. Germline values: CDR1 MNHNS, CDR2 SASEGT. The CDR3 is 12 residues long. This CDR3 reads CASSRSGEKLFF. Here the CDR3 DNA reads TGTGCCAGCAGTAGGTCTGGGGAAAAACTGTTTTTT.

J is TRBJ1-3 and V is TRBV11-2; maybe TRBD1 (5 bases). Germline-derived CDR1 and CDR2 are SGHAT and FQNNGV. V was trimmed by 2 bases and J by 4 bases, leaving 15 bases between them. The CDR3 sequence is 16 residues long. CDR3 nucleotides: TGTGCCAGCAGCTTATTGGGCGGGGGGTCCGGAAACACCATATATTTT. Translated, it gives CASSLLGGGSGNTIYF.

The J gene is TRBJ2-1, the V gene TRBV18; D possibly corresponds to TRBD2 (6 bases). The germline gives CDR1 KGHSH, CDR2 LQKENI. Trimming stripped 8 bases from V and 4 bases from J, with 21 bases between. CDR3 size: 16 residues. The CDR3 here is CASPPTWGGEYNEQFF. Here the CDR3 DNA reads TGTGCCAGCCCCCCGACCTGGGGCGGGGAGTACAATGAGCAGTTCTTC.

This clonotype was picked up many times. This sequence joins TRBV7-6 and TRBJ1-6; 8 bases are a match to TRBD1. CDR3 length equals 16 residues. Germline V lookup: CDR1 SGHVS, CDR2 FNYEAQ. Trimming took 4 bases from V and 0 from J; bases not matched to a gene: 2. This chain's CDR3 is CASSYGQGSYNSPLHF. DNA of the CDR3: TGTGCCAGCAGCTATGGACAGGGCTCCTATAATTCACCCCTCCACTTT.

This clonotype was counted many times. This chain links TRBV11-2 with TRBJ2-7, with D tentatively TRBD1 (6 bases). The germline V and J ends were trimmed by 1 base and 3 bases, with 19 bases remaining between them. CDR3 size: 17 residues. Germline V gives CDR1 SGHAT, CDR2 FQNNGV. The CDR3 loop reads CASSLAGRQGRHYEQYF. CDR3 DNA: TGTGCCAGCAGCTTAGCAGGTCGTCAGGGGCGACACTACGAGCAGTACTTC.

At least ten counts were recorded for this clonotype. V and J are TRBV18 and TRBJ1-1; 7 positions match TRBD1. CDR3 size: 14 residues. The germline gives CDR1 KGHSH, CDR2 LQKENI. The J segment lost 3 bases and the V segment lost 5 bases, leaving 6 bases of the junction unmatched. CDR3 region: CASSYRQGDTEAFF. CDR3 sequence (DNA): TGTGCCAGCTCATACCGACAGGGCGACACTGAAGCTTTCTTT.

The rearrangement links TRBV19 to TRBJ2-7; 9 nucleotides align to TRBD2. The CDR3 is 15 amino acids. Per the germline V gene, CDR1 is LNHDA and CDR2 is SQIVND (reference sequence). The trim removed 6 bases at V and 0 bases at J, leaving 6 bases unmatched. This CDR3 is CASRYQRGASYEQYF. In DNA, the CDR3 is TGTGCCAGTAGATACCAGCGGGGGGCCTCCTACGAGCAGTACTTC.

This clonotype was detected ten times or more. This chain links TRBV6-2 or TRBV6-3 with TRBJ1-1; D not resolved. The CDR3 runs to 16 residues. The germline CDR1 and CDR2 sequences are MNHEY and SVGEGT. V lost 8 bases and J 1 base, leaving 20 bases between the germline ends. This chain's CDR3 is CASRTSPGLSNTEAFF. CDR3 DNA: TGTGCCAGCCGAACTTCTCCCGGACTCTCGAACACTGAAGCTTTCTTT.

This clonotype was counted at least ten times. This chain connects TRBV15 to TRBJ2-5, with 9 positions matching TRBD1. This CDR3 comprises 16 residues. Germline CDR1 reads LNHNV; CDR2 reads YYDKDF (reference sequence). Trimming removed 1 base from V and 3 bases from J; junction bases left unmatched: 6. Here the CDR3 DNA reads TGTGCCACCAGCAGAGTGCGGGACAGGGCCAAAGAGACCCAGTACTTC. Amino acid sequence: CATSRVRDRAKETQYF.

This clonotype came up many times. V gene TRBV20-1 combines with J gene TRBJ2-7; perhaps TRBD1 as D (5 bases). This CDR3 is 13 amino acids long. Germline V gene lookup returns CDR1 DFQATT and CDR2 SNEGSKA (reference sequence). Trimming took off 5 bases at V and 3 bases at J, with 14 bases between the two ends. CDR3 DNA: TGCAGTGCTCACAGGCCTAGGAACTACGAGCAGTACTTC. As protein: CSAHRPRNYEQYF.

V is TRBV24-1 and J is TRBJ2-6; D gene ambiguous. This CDR3 region has 16 residues. Germline V gene lookup returns CDR1 KGHDR and CDR2 SFDVKD. Trimming took off 4 bases at V and 1 base at J, with 10 bases between the two ends. In DNA form, the CDR3 reads TGTGCCACCAGTGACACAAAGGTTTCTGGGGCCAACGTCCTGACTTTC. Translating it yields CATSDTKVSGANVLTF.

This clonotype occurred many times. This rearrangement joins TRBV4-1 to TRBJ2-5; D remains ambiguous. Germline values: CDR1 MGHRA, CDR2 YSYEKL. The CDR3 has 16 amino acids. Trimming removed 1 base from V and 5 bases from J, with 17 bases in between. CDR3 region: CASSQAESSVRETQYF. CDR3 sequence (DNA): TGCGCCAGCAGCCAAGCCGAGTCGTCAGTGCGCGAGACCCAGTACTTC.

This clonotype was seen a few times. This may stem from a read error, because a much larger clone lies one nucleotide away. This rearrangement joins TRBV12-3 or TRBV12-4 to TRBJ1-1; D is unclear. The CDR3 contains 15 residues. CDR3 nucleotides: TGTGCCAGCGGTTTAGCTGCAACGCGAGGCACTGAAGCTTTCTTT. Amino acids: CASGLAATRGTEAFF.

This clonotype was seen ten or more times. The chain links TRBV7-9 to TRBJ1-2; no definite D call. The CDR3 is made up of 14 amino acids. Germline CDR1 reads SEHNR; CDR2 reads FQNEAQ (reference sequence). V lost 1 base and J 3 bases, leaving 9 bases between the germline ends. The CDR3 is CASSLVREDYGYTF. CDR3 bases: TGTGCCAGCAGCTTAGTGAGGGAGGACTATGGCTACACCTTC.